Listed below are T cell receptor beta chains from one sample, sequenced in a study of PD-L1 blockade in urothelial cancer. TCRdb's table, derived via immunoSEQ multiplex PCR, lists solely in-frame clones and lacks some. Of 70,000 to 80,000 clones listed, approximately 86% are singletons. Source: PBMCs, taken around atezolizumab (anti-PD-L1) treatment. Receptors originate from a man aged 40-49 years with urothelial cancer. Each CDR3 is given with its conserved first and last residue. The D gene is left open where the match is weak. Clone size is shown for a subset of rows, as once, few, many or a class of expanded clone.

CDR3: CASSQDVRSLAIDQPQHF
DNA: TGCGCCAGCAGCCAAGATGTTAGATCCTTAGCCATCGATCAGCCCCAGCATTTT
V: TRBV4-1
size: .
D: .
J: TRBJ1-5

CDR3: CASSVGGLAGTTSTDTQYF
DNA: TGTGCCAGCAGCGTAGGCGGACTAGCGGGAACAACGAGCACAGATACGCAGTATTTT
V: TRBV9
size: .
D: TRBD2
J: TRBJ2-3

CDR3: CASSLSGSRNEQFF
DNA: TGTGCCAGCAGTTTATCCGGGAGTAGAAATGAGCAGTTCTTC
V: TRBV28
size: .
D: .
J: TRBJ2-1

CDR3: CASSSKAGGDKNIQYF
DNA: TGCGCCAGCAGCTCAAAAGCGGGAGGGGACAAAAACATTCAGTACTTC
V: TRBV5-1
size: .
D: TRBD2
J: TRBJ2-4

CDR3: CASSLGLAGDRRDTQYF
DNA: TGTGCCAGCAGCCTCGGATTAGCGGGAGATCGAAGAGATACGCAGTATTTT
V: TRBV7-2
size: .
D: TRBD2
J: TRBJ2-3

CDR3: CASSLFSGTPGLEQFF
DNA: TGTGCCAGTAGTCTTTTCTCCGGGACTCCGGGACTTGAGCAGTTCTTC
V: TRBV19
size: .
D: .
J: TRBJ2-1

CDR3: CASSFGGQGLRNTIYF
DNA: TGTGCCAGCAGCTTTGGGGGACAGGGATTGAGAAACACCATATATTTT
V: TRBV5-4
size: .
D: TRBD1
J: TRBJ1-3

CDR3: CSYRDRNSYGYTF
DNA: TGCAGCTACCGGGACAGGAACTCCTATGGCTACACCTTC
V: TRBV29-1
size: .
D: TRBD1
J: TRBJ1-2

CDR3: CSIWTSGRLYNEQFF
DNA: TGCAGCATTTGGACTAGCGGGAGGTTATACAATGAGCAGTTCTTC
V: TRBV29-1
size: .
D: TRBD2
J: TRBJ2-1

CDR3: CASGRSSGHTDTQYF
DNA: TGTGCCAGCGGACGATCTAGCGGCCACACAGATACGCAGTATTTT
V: TRBV6-1
size: .
D: TRBD2
J: TRBJ2-3

CDR3: CASADRYLNSNYGYTF
DNA: TGTGCCAGCGCGGATCGATACTTGAACTCTAACTATGGCTACACCTTC
V: TRBV27
size: .
D: .
J: TRBJ1-2

CDR3: CSVDEEVRGLDGYTF
DNA: TGCAGCGTTGATGAAGAAGTCAGGGGGCTCGATGGCTACACCTTC
V: TRBV29-1
size: .
D: TRBD1
J: TRBJ1-2

CDR3: CASSTQGQVHGYTF
DNA: TGTGCCAGTAGTACCCAAGGACAGGTGCATGGCTACACCTTC
V: TRBV19
size: .
D: TRBD1
J: TRBJ1-2

CDR3: CASSSGTAGSGNTIYF
DNA: TGTGCCAGCAGCTCAGGGACAGCCGGCTCTGGAAACACCATATATTTT
V: TRBV7-8
size: .
D: TRBD1
J: TRBJ1-3

CDR3: CASSAHPPSEQYF
DNA: TGTGCCAGCAGCGCACACCCCCCTTCCGAGCAGTACTTC
V: TRBV9
size: .
D: .
J: TRBJ2-7

CDR3: CASSVQSVGTQYF
DNA: TGTGCCAGCAGCGTACAATCGGTCGGGACCCAGTACTTC
V: TRBV9
size: .
D: .
J: TRBJ2-5

CDR3: CASGRDHTAQPQHF
DNA: TGTGCCAGCGGCCGGGATCACACGGCTCAGCCCCAGCATTTT
V: TRBV28
size: .
D: .
J: TRBJ1-5

CDR3: CASSLTSGSVNNEQFF
DNA: TGTGCCAGCAGCTTGACTAGCGGGAGTGTAAACAATGAGCAGTTCTTC
V: TRBV13
size: .
D: TRBD2
J: TRBJ2-1

CDR3: CASRGDRVSYEQYF
DNA: TGTGCCAGCAGGGGGGACAGGGTCTCCTACGAGCAGTACTTC
V: TRBV25-1
size: .
D: TRBD1
J: TRBJ2-7

CDR3: CASSLGGHNEQFF
DNA: TGTGCCAGCAGCTTAGGGGGGCACAATGAGCAGTTCTTC
V: TRBV11-3
size: .
D: .
J: TRBJ2-1

CDR3: CARALATSAYTGELFF
DNA: TGTGCCCGAGCCCTGGCGACTAGCGCGTACACCGGGGAGCTGTTTTTT
V: TRBV30
size: .
D: TRBD2
J: TRBJ2-2

CDR3: CASSAAKLAVTNEQFF
DNA: TGTGCCAGCAGCGCGGCAAAACTAGCGGTTACCAATGAGCAGTTCTTC
V: TRBV7-2
size: .
D: TRBD2
J: TRBJ2-1

CDR3: CASAPGWVDTGELFF
DNA: TGTGCCAGCGCCCCCGGGTGGGTAGATACCGGGGAGCTGTTTTTT
V: TRBV28
size: .
D: .
J: TRBJ2-2

CDR3: CATSARLADYEQYF
DNA: TGTGCCACCAGCGCTCGGCTAGCGGATTACGAGCAGTACTTC
V: TRBV15
size: few
D: TRBD2
J: TRBJ2-7

CDR3: CASVRLAGVPSEQYF
DNA: TGTGCCAGCGTACGACTAGCGGGAGTCCCTAGCGAGCAGTACTTC
V: TRBV27
size: .
D: TRBD2
J: TRBJ2-7

CDR3: CASSVDLVAYEQYF
DNA: TGTGCCAGCAGCGTAGACCTAGTCGCCTACGAGCAGTACTTC
V: TRBV9
size: .
D: .
J: TRBJ2-7

CDR3: CASSLAALAGAGNTGELFF
DNA: TGTGCCAGCAGCTTAGCAGCACTAGCGGGAGCTGGGAACACCGGGGAGCTGTTTTTT
V: TRBV7-9
size: few
D: TRBD2
J: TRBJ2-2

CDR3: CASSSNRGNPYEQYF
DNA: TGTGCCAGCAGCTCCAATCGCGGGAACCCCTACGAGCAGTACTTC
V: TRBV7-9
size: few
D: .
J: TRBJ2-7

CDR3: CASSSDSGSAEAFF
DNA: TGCGCCAGCAGCTCGGACAGTGGGTCGGCTGAAGCTTTCTTT
V: TRBV5-1
size: .
D: .
J: TRBJ1-1

CDR3: CASSQDRLSTEAFF
DNA: TGCGCCAGCAGCCAAGACAGGTTAAGCACTGAAGCTTTCTTT
V: TRBV4-3
size: .
D: .
J: TRBJ1-1

CDR3: CASSFGQNQPQHF
DNA: TGTGCCAGCTCCTTCGGACAGAATCAGCCCCAGCATTTT
V: TRBV18
size: .
D: .
J: TRBJ1-5

CDR3: CASSRQTLLNTEAFF
DNA: TGTGCCAGCAGCCGACAGACACTATTAAACACTGAAGCTTTCTTT
V: TRBV14
size: .
D: .
J: TRBJ1-1

CDR3: CASWSAEAYNEQFF
DNA: TGTGCCAGCTGGTCGGCGGAAGCCTACAATGAGCAGTTCTTC
V: TRBV9
size: .
D: .
J: TRBJ2-1

CDR3: CASSPGTVTAYEQYF
DNA: TGCGCCAGCAGCCCGGGGACAGTCACGGCCTACGAGCAGTACTTC
V: TRBV5-1
size: .
D: TRBD1
J: TRBJ2-7